The text below deals with one TCR beta chain. This entry belongs to a study of cytomegalovirus exposure and HLA in healthy donors. The length of the CDR3 is 14 residues. With 4 bases removed from V and 5 bases from J, the gap between germline ends came to 17 bases. Germline CDR1 reads GTSNPN; CDR2 reads SVGIG (reference sequence). PCR amplification relied on 60 Vbeta primers (plus 13 Jbeta primers). The repertoire was sequenced with immunoSEQ multiplex PCR; TCRdb's copy has only in-frame clones and lacks some. The sample includes more than 120,000 clones, 65% to 90% of them seen just once. The chain joins TRBV30 to TRBJ1-2; maybe TRBD1 (6 bases). The sample taken for sequencing was PBMCs. This sequence originates from a woman aged 30 to 39 in good health and CMV-seronegative. The CDR3 spells CAWISARGSYGYTF. The CDR3 coding sequence is TGTGCCTGGATATCCGCTAGGGGGTCATATGGCTACACCTTC.